This T cell receptor (beta chain) was sequenced for a study of blood T cell repertoires in COVID-19. At the level of the study: Acute-phase and convalescent COVID-19 samples originated in the United States, Italy and Spain. Sample material is recorded as cDNA or gDNA derived from T cells, B-cell-depleted T cells, or PBMCs.

Under the authors' procedure: Estimates of nucleated cell counts were drawn from the amplification of reference gene primers. Assay used: immunoSEQ multiplex PCR; TCRdb lists only in-frame clones, some missing. D and trimming were read from the DNA, whereas the V and J calls and clone size are those reported in that table. Found here are about 79,000 clones, 75% to 90% of them singletons; the top ten hold about 15%. The V gene's germline CDR1 is SGHDN and CDR2 FVKESK. Unmatched junction bases numbered 8, after V lost 1 base and J lost 12 bases. The CDR3 is made up of 13 amino acids. The material sequenced was peripheral blood. The chain uses TRBV14 and TRBJ1-2; 7 nucleotides agree with TRBD1. This clonotype originated in a man between 65 and 85 years old with active or convalescent COVID-19. The CDR3 DNA sequence: TGTGCCAGCAGCCAAGGGAGAACAGGGGTTAACACCTTC. Encoded protein: CASSQGRTGVNTF.